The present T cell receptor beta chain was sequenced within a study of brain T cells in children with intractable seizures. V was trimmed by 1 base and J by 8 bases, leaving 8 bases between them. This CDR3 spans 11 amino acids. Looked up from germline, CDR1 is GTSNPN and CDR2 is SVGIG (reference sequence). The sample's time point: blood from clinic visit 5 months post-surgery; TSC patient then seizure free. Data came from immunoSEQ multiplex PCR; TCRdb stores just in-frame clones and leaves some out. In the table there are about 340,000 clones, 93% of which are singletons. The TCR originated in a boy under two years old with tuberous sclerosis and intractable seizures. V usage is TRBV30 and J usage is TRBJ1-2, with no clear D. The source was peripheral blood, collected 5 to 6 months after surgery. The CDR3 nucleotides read TGTGCCTGGAGTGAGTGGGAGGGCTACACCTTC. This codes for CAWSEWEGYTF.